The clone carrying this T cell receptor beta chain was detected a few times. The antigen remains undetermined. Via MiXCR, TCRdb re-called the RT-PCR reads, giving one row per CDR3 protein. This table has hundreds of thousands of distinct CDR3 sequences, approximately 18% appearing once. The V gene's germline CDR1 is MNHEY and CDR2 SVGEGT. The V end lost 3 bases, the J end lost 4 bases, and 7 bases lay between the germline ends. The CDR3 covers 13 residues. This entry comes from a study of response to subunit inactivated influenza vaccine. Study-level findings and limits: Each seasonal flu vaccination may recruit only limited new T cells, authors suggested.

This specimen consisted of PBMCs from blood, obtained 5 days after vaccination. This sequence originates from a man in his fifties or sixties who received an inactivated influenza vaccine. The rearrangement links TRBV6-2 or TRBV6-3 to TRBJ1-5, with no clear D. The CDR3, as DNA: TGTGCCAGCAGTTATGAGGTGAATCAGCCCCAGCATTTT. Amino acid sequence: CASSYEVNQPQHF.